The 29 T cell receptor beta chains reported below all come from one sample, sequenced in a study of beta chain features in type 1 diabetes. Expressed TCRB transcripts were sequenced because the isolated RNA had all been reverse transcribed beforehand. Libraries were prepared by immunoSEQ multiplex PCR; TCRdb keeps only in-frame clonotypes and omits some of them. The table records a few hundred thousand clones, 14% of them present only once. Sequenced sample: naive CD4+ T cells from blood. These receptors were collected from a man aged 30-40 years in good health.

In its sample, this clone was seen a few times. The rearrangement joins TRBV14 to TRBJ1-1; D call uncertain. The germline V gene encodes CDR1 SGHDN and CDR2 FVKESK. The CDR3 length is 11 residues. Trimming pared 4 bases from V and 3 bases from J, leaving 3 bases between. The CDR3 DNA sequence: TGTGCCAGCAGCCCTTACACTGAAGCTTTCTTT. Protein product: CASSPYTEAFF.

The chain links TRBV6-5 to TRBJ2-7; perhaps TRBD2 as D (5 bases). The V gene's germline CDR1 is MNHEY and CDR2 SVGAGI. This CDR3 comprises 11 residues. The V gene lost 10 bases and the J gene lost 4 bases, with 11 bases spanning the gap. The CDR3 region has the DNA TGTGCCACCCGAAGGGAGTACGAGCAGTACGTC. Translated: CATRREYEQYV.

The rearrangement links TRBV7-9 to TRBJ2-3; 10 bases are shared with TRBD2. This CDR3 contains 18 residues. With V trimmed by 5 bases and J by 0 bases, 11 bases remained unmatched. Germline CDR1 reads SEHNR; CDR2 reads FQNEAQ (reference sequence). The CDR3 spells CASSRVLAGGKSTDTQYF. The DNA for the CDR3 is TGTGCCAGCAGCCGGGTCTTAGCGGGAGGCAAAAGCACAGATACGCAGTATTTT.

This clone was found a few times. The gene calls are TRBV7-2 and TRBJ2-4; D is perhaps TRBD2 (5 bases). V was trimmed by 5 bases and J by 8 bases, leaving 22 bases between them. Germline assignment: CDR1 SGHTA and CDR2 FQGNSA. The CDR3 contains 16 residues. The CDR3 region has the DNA TGTGCCAGCAGCCCCAGCACTAGGGCGTGGAGGTACATTCAGTACTTC. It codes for CASSPSTRAWRYIQYF.

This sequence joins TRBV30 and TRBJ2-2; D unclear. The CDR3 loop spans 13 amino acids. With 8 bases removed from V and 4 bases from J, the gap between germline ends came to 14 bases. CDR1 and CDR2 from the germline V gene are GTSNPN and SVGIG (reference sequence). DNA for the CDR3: TGTGCCGGCCTGCGCGGTTCCACCGGGGAGCTGTTTTTT. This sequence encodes CAGLRGSTGELFF.

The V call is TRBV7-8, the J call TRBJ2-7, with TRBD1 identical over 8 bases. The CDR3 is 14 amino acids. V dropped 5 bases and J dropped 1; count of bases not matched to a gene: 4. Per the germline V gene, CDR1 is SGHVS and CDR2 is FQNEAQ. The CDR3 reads CASSPRDRSYEQYF. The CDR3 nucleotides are TGTGCCAGCAGCCCTAGGGACAGGTCCTACGAGCAGTACTTC.

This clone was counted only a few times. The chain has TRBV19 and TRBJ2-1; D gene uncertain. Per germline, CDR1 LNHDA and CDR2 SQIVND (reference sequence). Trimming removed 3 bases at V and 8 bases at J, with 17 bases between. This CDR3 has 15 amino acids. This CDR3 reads CASSIQSWAYHEQFF. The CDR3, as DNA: TGTGCCAGTAGTATTCAATCTTGGGCATACCATGAGCAGTTCTTC.

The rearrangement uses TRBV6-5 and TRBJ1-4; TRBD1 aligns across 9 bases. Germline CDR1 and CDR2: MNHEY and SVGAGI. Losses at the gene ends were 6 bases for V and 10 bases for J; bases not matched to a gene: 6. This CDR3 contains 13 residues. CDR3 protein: CASRLDRGGKLFF. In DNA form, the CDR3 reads TGTGCCAGCAGGTTGGACAGGGGCGGAAAACTGTTTTTT.

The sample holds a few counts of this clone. Written as DNA, the CDR3 is TGTGCCTGGAGTGTAGGGTGGAGGGATACGCAGTATTTT. Amino acids: CAWSVGWRDTQYF. The V and J genes are TRBV30 and TRBJ2-3; possibly TRBD2 for D (5 bases). V dropped 0 bases and J dropped 6 bases, with 10 bases sitting between them. Germline V gene data show CDR1 as GTSNPN and CDR2 as SVGIG (reference sequence). The CDR3 length is 13 residues.

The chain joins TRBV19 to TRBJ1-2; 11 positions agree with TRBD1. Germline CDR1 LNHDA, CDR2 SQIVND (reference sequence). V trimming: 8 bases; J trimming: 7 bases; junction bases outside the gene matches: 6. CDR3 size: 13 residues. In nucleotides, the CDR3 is TGTGCCAGTCGTTCCGGGACAGGGGGTGGCTACACCTTC. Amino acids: CASRSGTGGGYTF.

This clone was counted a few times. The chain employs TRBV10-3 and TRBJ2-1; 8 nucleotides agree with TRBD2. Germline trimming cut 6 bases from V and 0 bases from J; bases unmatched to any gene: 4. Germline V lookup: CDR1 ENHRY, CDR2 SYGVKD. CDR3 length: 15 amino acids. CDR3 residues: CAIRIGGVSYNEQFF. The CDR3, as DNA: TGTGCCATCAGGATCGGGGGGGTCTCCTACAATGAGCAGTTCTTC.

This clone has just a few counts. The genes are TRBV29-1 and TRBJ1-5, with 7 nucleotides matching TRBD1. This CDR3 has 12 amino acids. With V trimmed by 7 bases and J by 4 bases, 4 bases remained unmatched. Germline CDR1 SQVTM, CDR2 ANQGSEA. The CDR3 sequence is CSAGQFNQPQHF. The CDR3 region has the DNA TGCAGCGCGGGACAGTTTAATCAGCCCCAGCATTTT.

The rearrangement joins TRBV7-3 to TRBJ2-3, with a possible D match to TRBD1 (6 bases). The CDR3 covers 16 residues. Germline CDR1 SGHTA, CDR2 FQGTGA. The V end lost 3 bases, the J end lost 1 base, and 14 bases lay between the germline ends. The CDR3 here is CASSFFTGYRTDTQYF. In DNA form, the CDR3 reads TGTGCCAGCAGCTTCTTTACAGGGTATCGCACAGATACGCAGTATTTT.

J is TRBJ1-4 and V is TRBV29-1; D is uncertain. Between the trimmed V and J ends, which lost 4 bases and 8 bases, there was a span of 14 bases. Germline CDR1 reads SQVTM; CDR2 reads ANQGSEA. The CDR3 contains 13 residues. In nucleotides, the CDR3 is TGCAGCGTTGCAGTGGCGTTTGGGGAAAAACTGTTTTTT. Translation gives CSVAVAFGEKLFF.

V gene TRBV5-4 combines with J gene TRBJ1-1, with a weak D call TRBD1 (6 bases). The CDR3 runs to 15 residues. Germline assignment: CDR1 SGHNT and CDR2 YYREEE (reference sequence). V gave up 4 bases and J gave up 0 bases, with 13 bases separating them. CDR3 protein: CASSNQQGLNTEAFF. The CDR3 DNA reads TGTGCCAGCAGCAACCAGCAGGGGCTGAACACTGAAGCTTTCTTT.

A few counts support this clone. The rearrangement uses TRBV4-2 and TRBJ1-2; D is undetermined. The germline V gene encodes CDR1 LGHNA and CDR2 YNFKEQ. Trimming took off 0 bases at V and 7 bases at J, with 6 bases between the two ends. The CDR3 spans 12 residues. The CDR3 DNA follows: TGTGCCAGCAGCCAAGACGATTTTGGCTACACCTTC. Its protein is CASSQDDFGYTF.

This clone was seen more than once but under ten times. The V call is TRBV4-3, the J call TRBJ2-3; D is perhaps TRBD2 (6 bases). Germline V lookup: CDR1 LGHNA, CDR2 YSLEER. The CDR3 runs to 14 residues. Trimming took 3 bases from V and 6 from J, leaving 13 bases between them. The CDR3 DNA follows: TGCGCCAGCAGCCAGGCGGGGCTTCGGGATACGCAGTATTTT. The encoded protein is CASSQAGLRDTQYF.

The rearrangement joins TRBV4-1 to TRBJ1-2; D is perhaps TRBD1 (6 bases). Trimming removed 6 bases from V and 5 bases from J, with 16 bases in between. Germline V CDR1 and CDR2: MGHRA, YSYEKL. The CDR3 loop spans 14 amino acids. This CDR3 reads CASRRAGASYGYTF. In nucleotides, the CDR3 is TGCGCCAGCAGACGAGCAGGGGCAAGTTATGGCTACACCTTC.

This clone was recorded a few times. In DNA form, the CDR3 reads TGTGCCAGCAGTTTAATGGGGACAGGAAAAAACATTCAGTACTTC. Translating it yields CASSLMGTGKNIQYF. The chain employs TRBV27 and TRBJ2-4; 8 bases match TRBD1. Per germline, CDR1 MNHEY and CDR2 SMNVEV (reference sequence). J lost 4 bases, V lost 2 bases, and 4 bases had no gene match. The CDR3 length is 15 residues.

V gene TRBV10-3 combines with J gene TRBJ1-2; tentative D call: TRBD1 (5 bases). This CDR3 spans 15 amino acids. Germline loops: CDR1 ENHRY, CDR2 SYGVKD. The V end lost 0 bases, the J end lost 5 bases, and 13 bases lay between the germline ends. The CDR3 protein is CAISESGGAVYGYTF. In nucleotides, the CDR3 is TGTGCCATCAGTGAGTCCGGGGGAGCGGTATATGGCTACACCTTC.

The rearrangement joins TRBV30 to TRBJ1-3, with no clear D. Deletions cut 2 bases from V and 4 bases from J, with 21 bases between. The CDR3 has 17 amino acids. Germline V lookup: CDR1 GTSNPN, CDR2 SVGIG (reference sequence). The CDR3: CAWSIRRTTKGGNTIYF. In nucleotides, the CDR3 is TGTGCCTGGAGTATCCGTCGGACGACGAAAGGGGGAAACACCATATATTTT.

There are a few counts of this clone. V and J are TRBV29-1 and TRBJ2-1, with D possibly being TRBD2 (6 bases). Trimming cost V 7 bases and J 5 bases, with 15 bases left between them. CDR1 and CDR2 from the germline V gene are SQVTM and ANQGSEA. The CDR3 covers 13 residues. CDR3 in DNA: TGCAGCGCTACGGACGGAGGGGACAATGAGCAGTTCTTC. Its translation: CSATDGGDNEQFF.

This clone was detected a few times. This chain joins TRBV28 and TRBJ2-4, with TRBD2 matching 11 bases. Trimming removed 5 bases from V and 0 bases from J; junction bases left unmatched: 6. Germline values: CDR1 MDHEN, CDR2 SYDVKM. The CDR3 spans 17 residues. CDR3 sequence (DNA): TGTGCCAGCAGTGAACTAGCGGGGGTCCTAGCCAAAAACATTCAGTACTTC. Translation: CASSELAGVLAKNIQYF.

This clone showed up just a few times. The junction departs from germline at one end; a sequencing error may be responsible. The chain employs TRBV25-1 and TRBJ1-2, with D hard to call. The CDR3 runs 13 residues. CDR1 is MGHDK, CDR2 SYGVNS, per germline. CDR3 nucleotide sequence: TGTGCCAGCACCGACCCCCGACACGGAGGGAAGCTCTTC. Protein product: CASTDPRHGGKLF.

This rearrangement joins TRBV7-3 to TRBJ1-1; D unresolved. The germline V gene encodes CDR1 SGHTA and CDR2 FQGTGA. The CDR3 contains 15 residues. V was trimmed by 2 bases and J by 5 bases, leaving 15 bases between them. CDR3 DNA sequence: TGTGCCAGCAGCTTATATGCGGGAGCTGGAACTGAAGCTTTCTTT. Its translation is CASSLYAGAGTEAFF.

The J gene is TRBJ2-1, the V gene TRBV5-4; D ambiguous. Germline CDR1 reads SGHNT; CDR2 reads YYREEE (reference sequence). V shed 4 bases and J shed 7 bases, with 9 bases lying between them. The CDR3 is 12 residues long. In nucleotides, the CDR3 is TGTGCCAGCAGCGCCATGGAGAATGAGCAGTTCTTC. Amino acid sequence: CASSAMENEQFF.

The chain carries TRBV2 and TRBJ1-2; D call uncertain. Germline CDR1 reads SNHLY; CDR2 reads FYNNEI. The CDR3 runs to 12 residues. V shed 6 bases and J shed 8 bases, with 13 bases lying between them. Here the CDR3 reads CASRRSGEGYTF. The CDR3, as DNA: TGTGCCAGCAGGAGGAGTGGGGAAGGCTACACCTTC.

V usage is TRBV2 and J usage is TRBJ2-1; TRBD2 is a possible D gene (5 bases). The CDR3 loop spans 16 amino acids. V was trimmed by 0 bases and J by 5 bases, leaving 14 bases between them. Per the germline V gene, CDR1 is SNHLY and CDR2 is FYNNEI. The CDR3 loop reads CASSEAGSRTNNEQFF. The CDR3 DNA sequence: TGTGCCAGCAGTGAAGCAGGGAGTAGAACCAACAATGAGCAGTTCTTC.

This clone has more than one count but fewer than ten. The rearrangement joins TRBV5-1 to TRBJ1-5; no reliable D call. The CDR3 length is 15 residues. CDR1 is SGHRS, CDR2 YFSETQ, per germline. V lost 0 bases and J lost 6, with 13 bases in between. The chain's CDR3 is CASSLDTEKGQPQHF. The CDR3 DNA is TGCGCCAGCAGCTTGGATACGGAGAAAGGTCAGCCCCAGCATTTT.